Listed below are T cell receptor beta chains from one sample, sequenced in a study of early T cells in non-severe SARS-CoV-2 infection. TCRdb redid the calling of the 5' RACE reads with MiXCR, one entry per CDR3 protein. The data contain tens of thousands of distinct CDR3 sequences, approximately 12% of them singletons. The sequencing here drew on whole blood, taken at baseline. These receptors all stem from an adult who was a healthcare worker with PCR-confirmed SARS-CoV-2 infection or an uninfected control (not recorded which). The CDR3 runs from the conserved cysteine through the conserved F or W. Fields, in order: D gene, CDR3 length, J gene, clone size, V gene, CDR3 DNA, CDR3 protein. D genes are given only for firm matches. Clone size is stated in some rows and not others, as once, few, many or a class when expanded.

TRBD1	15	TRBJ1-6	.	TRBV4-2	TGTGCCAGCAGCCCCCGGACAGGGGTCAATTCACCCCTCCACTTT	CASSPRTGVNSPLHF
.	13	TRBJ1-1	few	TRBV6-5	TGTGCCAGCAGTTACGGCGGGGTCACTGAAGCTTTCTTT	CASSYGGVTEAFF
.	13	TRBJ2-1	many	TRBV12-5	TGTGCTAGTGGTTTCGGTGGGAGGAATGAGCAGTTCTTC	CASGFGGRNEQFF
TRBD2	14	TRBJ2-3	few	TRBV5-1	TGCGCCAGCAGCTTCATAGCGGGAGTGGATACGCAGTATTTT	CASSFIAGVDTQYF
.	11	TRBJ1-4	many	TRBV29-1	TGCAGCGTCGCGAGAAGTGAAAAACTGTTTTTT	CSVARSEKLFF
TRBD2	13	TRBJ2-1	.	TRBV29-1	TGCAGCGTTCGGCAGGGAGGGTACAATGAGCAGTTCTTC	CSVRQGGYNEQFF
.	11	TRBJ1-1	.	TRBV27	TGTGCCAGCAGTTCTGGACCTGAAGCTTTCTTT	CASSSGPEAFF
.	14	TRBJ1-5	.	TRBV2	TGTGCCAGCAGTTACAGGGAGGGCAATCAGCCCCAGCATTTT	CASSYREGNQPQHF
.	14	TRBJ1-3	.	TRBV20-1	TGCAGTGCTAAAGAAGTCCCCTCTGGAAACACCATATATTTT	CSAKEVPSGNTIYF
.	11	TRBJ2-1	many	TRBV30	TGTGCCTGGAGGGACTACAATGAGCAGTTCTTC	CAWRDYNEQFF
.	15	TRBJ2-1	.	TRBV5-4	TGTGCCAGCAGCTTGGGGGCGGCCCCTCGGGATGAGCAGTTCTTC	CASSLGAAPRDEQFF
.	16	TRBJ2-3	few	TRBV6-5	TGTGCCAGCAGTTACCGGGGGATAACTAGCACAGATACGCAGTATTTT	CASSYRGITSTDTQYF
.	16	TRBJ1-2	few	TRBV2	TGTGCCAGCAGTGAAACGCTTACCGGGGCCGGTGGTGGCTACACCTTC	CASSETLTGAGGGYTF
.	15	TRBJ1-1	many	TRBV27	TGTGCCAGCAGTTTGCCCGGACGGTCTTACACTGAAGCTTTCTTT	CASSLPGRSYTEAFF
.	11	TRBJ1-1	.	TRBV3-1	TGTGCCAGCCACGGGGGGGGTGAAGCTTTCTTT	CASHGGGEAFF